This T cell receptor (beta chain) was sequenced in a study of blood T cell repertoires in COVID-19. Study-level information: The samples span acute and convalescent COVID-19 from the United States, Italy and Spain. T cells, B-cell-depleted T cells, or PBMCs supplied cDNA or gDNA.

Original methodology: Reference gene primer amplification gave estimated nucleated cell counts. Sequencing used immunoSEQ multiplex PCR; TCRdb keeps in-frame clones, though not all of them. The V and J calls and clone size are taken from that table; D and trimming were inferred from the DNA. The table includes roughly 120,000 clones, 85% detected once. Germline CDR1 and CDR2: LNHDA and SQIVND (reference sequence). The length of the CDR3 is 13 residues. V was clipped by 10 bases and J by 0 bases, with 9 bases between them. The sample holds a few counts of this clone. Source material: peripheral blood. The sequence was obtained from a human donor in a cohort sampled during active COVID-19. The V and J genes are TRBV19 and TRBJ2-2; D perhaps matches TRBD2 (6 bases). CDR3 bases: TGTGCCACCTCTAGCGCGAACACCGGGGAGCTGTTTTTT. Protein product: CATSSANTGELFF.